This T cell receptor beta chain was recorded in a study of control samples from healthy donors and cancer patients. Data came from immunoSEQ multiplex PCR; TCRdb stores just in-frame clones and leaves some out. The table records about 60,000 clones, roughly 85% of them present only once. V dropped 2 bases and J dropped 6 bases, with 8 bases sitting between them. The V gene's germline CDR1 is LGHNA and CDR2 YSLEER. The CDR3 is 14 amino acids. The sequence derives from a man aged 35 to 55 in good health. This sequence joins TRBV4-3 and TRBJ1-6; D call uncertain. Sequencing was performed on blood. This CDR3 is CASSQKEANSPLHF. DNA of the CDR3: TGCGCCAGCAGCCAAAAAGAGGCTAATTCACCCCTCCACTTT.